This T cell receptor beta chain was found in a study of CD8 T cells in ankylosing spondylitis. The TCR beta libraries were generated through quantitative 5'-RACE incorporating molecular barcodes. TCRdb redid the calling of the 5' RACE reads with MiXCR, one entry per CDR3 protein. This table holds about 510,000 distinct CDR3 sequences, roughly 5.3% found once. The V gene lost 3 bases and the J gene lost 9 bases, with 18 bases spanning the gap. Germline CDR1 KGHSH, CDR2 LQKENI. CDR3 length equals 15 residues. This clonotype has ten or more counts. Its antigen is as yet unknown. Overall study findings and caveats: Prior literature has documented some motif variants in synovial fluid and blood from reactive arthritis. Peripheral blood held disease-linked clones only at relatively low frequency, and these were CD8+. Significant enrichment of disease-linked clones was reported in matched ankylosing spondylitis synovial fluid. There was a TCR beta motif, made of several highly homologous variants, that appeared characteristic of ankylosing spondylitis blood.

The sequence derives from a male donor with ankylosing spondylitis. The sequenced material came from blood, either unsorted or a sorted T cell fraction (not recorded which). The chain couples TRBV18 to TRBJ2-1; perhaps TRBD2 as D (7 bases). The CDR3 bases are TGTGCCAGCTCACCTGGACTAGTGGAGGGGGGTGAGCAGTTCTTC. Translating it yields CASSPGLVEGGEQFF.